Listed below are T cell receptor beta chains from one sample, sequenced in a study of long-term antiretroviral therapy in people with HIV. Sequencing used immunoSEQ multiplex PCR; TCRdb keeps in-frame clones, though not all of them. This table has tens of thousands of clones, 79% appearing once. This material consisted of unsorted PBMCs, taken 4.1 years after starting antiretroviral therapy. The origin of the receptors is a woman aged 40 to 55 with HIV. Each CDR3 is given with its conserved first and last residue. The D gene is left open where the match is weak. Clone size is not always given. Where it is, it says once, few, many or a class for expanded clones.

d_gene: -; j_gene: TRBJ2-3; abundance: -; v_gene: TRBV5-1; CDR3nt: TGCGCCAGCAGCTTGGATGAGGGTCCCATCGGGACAGATACGCAGTATTTT; CDR3aa: CASSLDEGPIGTDTQYF
d_gene: -; j_gene: TRBJ1-5; abundance: -; v_gene: TRBV27; CDR3nt: TGTGCCAGCACCCCTACCGGCCTCAGGACGTTCGATAGCAATCAGCCCCAGCATTTT; CDR3aa: CASTPTGLRTFDSNQPQHF
d_gene: -; j_gene: TRBJ2-1; abundance: -; v_gene: TRBV7-9; CDR3nt: TGTGCCAGCAGCCCCACAGAGCAGCCCTACAATGAGCAGTTCTTC; CDR3aa: CASSPTEQPYNEQFF
d_gene: -; j_gene: TRBJ1-3; abundance: -; v_gene: TRBV12-5; CDR3nt: TGTGCTAGTGGGTCAGGGAGCTCTGGAAACACCATATATTTT; CDR3aa: CASGSGSSGNTIYF
d_gene: TRBD1; j_gene: TRBJ2-2; abundance: -; v_gene: TRBV5-1; CDR3nt: TGCGCCAGCAGCTTTAGCCGGGACAGGAACACCGGGGAGCTGTTTTTT; CDR3aa: CASSFSRDRNTGELFF
d_gene: -; j_gene: TRBJ2-1; abundance: -; v_gene: TRBV7-9; CDR3nt: TGTGCCAGCAGCCCCGACACTGCCAATGAGCAGTTCTTC; CDR3aa: CASSPDTANEQFF
d_gene: -; j_gene: TRBJ2-7; abundance: few; v_gene: TRBV7-9; CDR3nt: TGTGCCAGCAGCATCACAGGGTCCGAGCAGTACTTC; CDR3aa: CASSITGSEQYF
d_gene: -; j_gene: TRBJ1-3; abundance: -; v_gene: TRBV25-1; CDR3nt: TGTGCCAGCAGTGACCCATACAGGTCTGGAAACACCATATATTTT; CDR3aa: CASSDPYRSGNTIYF
d_gene: -; j_gene: TRBJ1-5; abundance: few; v_gene: TRBV7-9; CDR3nt: TGTGCCAGCAGCCCAATGGGGCAGTATAGCAATCAGCCCCAGCATTTT; CDR3aa: CASSPMGQYSNQPQHF
d_gene: -; j_gene: TRBJ1-1; abundance: -; v_gene: TRBV4-2; CDR3nt: TGTGCCAGCAGCCGTCGGGGGGGGCGCAGTGTGAACACTGAAGCTTTCTTT; CDR3aa: CASSRRGGRSVNTEAFF
d_gene: TRBD1; j_gene: TRBJ2-7; abundance: -; v_gene: TRBV19; CDR3nt: TGTGCCAGTAGTTCGACGACAGGGGGCTACGAGCAGTACTTC; CDR3aa: CASSSTTGGYEQYF
d_gene: -; j_gene: TRBJ2-5; abundance: -; v_gene: TRBV11-3; CDR3nt: TGTGCCAGCAGATCGACAGTCGAGACCCAGTACTTC; CDR3aa: CASRSTVETQYF
d_gene: -; j_gene: TRBJ2-1; abundance: once; v_gene: TRBV19; CDR3nt: TGTGCCACCTCCTGGCAGGGTAACAATGAGCAGTTCTTC; CDR3aa: CATSWQGNNEQFF
d_gene: -; j_gene: TRBJ1-4; abundance: -; v_gene: TRBV30; CDR3nt: TGTGCCTGGAGTGTACTTTTAGTCGATGAAAAACTGTTTTTT; CDR3aa: CAWSVLLVDEKLFF
d_gene: -; j_gene: TRBJ2-5; abundance: once; v_gene: TRBV4-3; CDR3nt: TGCGCCAGCAGCCAACACCCAAAGGGACAACAAGAGACCCAGTACTTC; CDR3aa: CASSQHPKGQQETQYF
d_gene: -; j_gene: TRBJ2-2; abundance: few; v_gene: TRBV9; CDR3nt: TGTGCCAGCAGCGATCCTCGGGCTCCCGGGGAGCTGTTTTTT; CDR3aa: CASSDPRAPGELFF
d_gene: TRBD1; j_gene: TRBJ1-1; abundance: -; v_gene: TRBV6-1; CDR3nt: TGTGCCAGCAGTGAAAGGACAGGACGCGTCCAGGCAGGTGGGACTGAAGCTTTCTTT; CDR3aa: CASSERTGRVQAGGTEAFF
d_gene: -; j_gene: TRBJ1-1; abundance: once; v_gene: TRBV6-5; CDR3nt: TGTGCCAGCAGTTCAGACCAGGGAGAGAACACTGAAGCTTTCTTT; CDR3aa: CASSSDQGENTEAFF
d_gene: TRBD1; j_gene: TRBJ2-5; abundance: -; v_gene: TRBV5-4; CDR3nt: TGTGCCAGCAGCTTGACAGGGGGCTACCAAGAGACCCAGTACTTC; CDR3aa: CASSLTGGYQETQYF
d_gene: -; j_gene: TRBJ2-7; abundance: -; v_gene: TRBV18; CDR3nt: TGTGCCAGCACTAGGAGGGACAGTCAGAGCTACGAGCAGTACTTC; CDR3aa: CASTRRDSQSYEQYF
d_gene: TRBD1; j_gene: TRBJ1-2; abundance: -; v_gene: TRBV5-4; CDR3nt: TGTGCCAGCAGCAACTACAGGGGTACTAACTATGGCTACACCTTC; CDR3aa: CASSNYRGTNYGYTF
d_gene: -; j_gene: TRBJ1-2; abundance: -; v_gene: TRBV27; CDR3nt: TGTGCCAGCAGTGCCCCCCCAGGGTCCGGTCTAGGGGGCTACACCTTC; CDR3aa: CASSAPPGSGLGGYTF
d_gene: TRBD1; j_gene: TRBJ2-5; abundance: -; v_gene: TRBV2; CDR3nt: TGTGCCAGCAAGGGACAGCTTTCCATTATAGAGACCCAGTACTTC; CDR3aa: CASKGQLSIIETQYF
d_gene: TRBD2; j_gene: TRBJ2-1; abundance: -; v_gene: TRBV5-8; CDR3nt: TGTGCCAGCAGCTCGGGACTAGAGTACAATGAGCAGTTCTTC; CDR3aa: CASSSGLEYNEQFF
d_gene: TRBD1; j_gene: TRBJ2-7; abundance: medium-sized; v_gene: TRBV7-9; CDR3nt: TGTGCCAGCAGCGCAAGACAGGGCGGCTACGAGCAGTACTTC; CDR3aa: CASSARQGGYEQYF
d_gene: -; j_gene: TRBJ1-1; abundance: -; v_gene: TRBV29-1; CDR3nt: TGCAGCGTCTCGGGCTCGGCTGAAGCTTTCTTT; CDR3aa: CSVSGSAEAFF
d_gene: TRBD2; j_gene: TRBJ2-1; abundance: -; v_gene: TRBV10-3; CDR3nt: TGTGCCATCAGTGCGACTAGCGGGAGTGGGGGCCGTAATGAGCAGTTCTTC; CDR3aa: CAISATSGSGGRNEQFF
d_gene: -; j_gene: TRBJ2-1; abundance: -; v_gene: TRBV5-4; CDR3nt: TGTGCCAGCAGCTCTGGCTCGGGATCCTACAATGAGCAGTTCTTC; CDR3aa: CASSSGSGSYNEQFF
d_gene: -; j_gene: TRBJ1-1; abundance: -; v_gene: TRBV19; CDR3nt: TGTGCCAGTAGTATCCAAGGGGATCGGACTGAAGCTTTCTTT; CDR3aa: CASSIQGDRTEAFF
d_gene: -; j_gene: TRBJ2-3; abundance: -; v_gene: TRBV18; CDR3nt: TGTGCCAGCTCAACTAGGACAGATACGCAGTATTTT; CDR3aa: CASSTRTDTQYF
d_gene: -; j_gene: TRBJ2-3; abundance: -; v_gene: TRBV19; CDR3nt: TGTGCCAGTTCACAGGTGACAGATACGCAGTATTTT; CDR3aa: CASSQVTDTQYF
d_gene: TRBD2; j_gene: TRBJ2-5; abundance: -; v_gene: TRBV7-9; CDR3nt: TGTGCCAGCAGCTCTACCCGCGCGGGGGGCGGTGAGACCCAGTACTTC; CDR3aa: CASSSTRAGGGETQYF
d_gene: -; j_gene: TRBJ2-3; abundance: -; v_gene: TRBV11-3; CDR3nt: TGTGCCAGCAGCTCCGTGGGGGACCCCTGGGGAGATACGCAGTATTTT; CDR3aa: CASSSVGDPWGDTQYF
d_gene: -; j_gene: TRBJ1-2; abundance: few; v_gene: TRBV7-2; CDR3nt: TGTGCCAGCAGCCCCGGGACCCGGGACTATGGCTACACCTTC; CDR3aa: CASSPGTRDYGYTF
d_gene: -; j_gene: TRBJ2-7; abundance: -; v_gene: TRBV29-1; CDR3nt: TGCAGCGTTTCAAACCCGGCGGCCTCCTACGAGCAGTACTTC; CDR3aa: CSVSNPAASYEQYF
d_gene: -; j_gene: TRBJ1-1; abundance: -; v_gene: TRBV4-2; CDR3nt: TGTGCCAGCAGCCAAGTAGGGGTAAGGCGGACGAACACTGAAGCTTTCTTT; CDR3aa: CASSQVGVRRTNTEAFF
d_gene: TRBD1; j_gene: TRBJ2-7; abundance: -; v_gene: TRBV18; CDR3nt: TGTGCCAGCTCGCGACAGGGAAACTCCTACGAGCAGTACTTC; CDR3aa: CASSRQGNSYEQYF
d_gene: TRBD1; j_gene: TRBJ1-2; abundance: few; v_gene: TRBV7-2; CDR3nt: TGTGCCAGCAGCTTAGCCTCGGGACAGGACTATGGCTACACCTTC; CDR3aa: CASSLASGQDYGYTF